One TCR beta chain is described in this entry. This sample is drawn from a study of blood T cell repertoires in COVID-19. Study-wide background: Sites in the United States, Italy and Spain provided acute and convalescent COVID-19 samples. From T cells, B-cell-depleted T cells, or PBMCs came the material, which was cDNA or gDNA.

Germline lookup yields CDR1 KGHDR and CDR2 SFDVKD. The CDR3 contains 12 residues. The V and J ends lost 9 bases and 13 bases respectively, with 20 bases between them. TCRdb's table, derived via immunoSEQ multiplex PCR, lists solely in-frame clones and lacks some. Of a few hundred thousand clones in the sample, more than 85% were seen once. Sequencing was done on a sample of peripheral blood. This chain links TRBV24-1 with TRBJ1-1, with a tentative D call TRBD1 (5 bases). The sequence was collected from a human donor in a cohort sampled during active COVID-19. CDR3: CATSPGFSQVFF. DNA for the CDR3: TGTGCCACCTCTCCCGGGTTCTCACAGGTTTTCTTT.